The TCR beta chain under discussion was sequenced for a study of blood T cell repertoires in COVID-19. About the research overall: The United States, Italy and Spain were the sources of the acute and convalescent COVID-19 samples. T cells, B-cell-depleted T cells, or PBMCs provided the cDNA or gDNA that served as material.

Original handling: Amplification from reference gene primers served as the basis for estimated nucleated cell counts. Using immunoSEQ multiplex PCR, the repertoire was profiled, and TCRdb retains in-frame clones only, with some absent. From that table come the V and J calls and clone size; the DNA was used to work out D and trimming. In the table there are just over 200,000 clones, 85% to 90% of which are singletons. The CDR3 is 15 amino acids. Trimming removed 1 base from V and 4 bases from J, with 11 bases in between. CDR1 and CDR2 (germline): SGHRS, YFSETQ. The clonotype comes from a man aged 80 or over with acute or convalescent COVID-19. Sample: peripheral blood. V is TRBV5-1 and J is TRBJ2-2; tentative D call: TRBD2 (6 bases). The CDR3 DNA follows: TGCGCCAGCAGCTTGAGCGGGTTTAGCACCGGGGAGCTGTTTTTT. Its translation: CASSLSGFSTGELFF. Full variable domain (remainder filled in from reference TRBV5-1 and TRBJ2-2): KAGVTQTPRYLIKTRGQQVTLSCSPISGHRSVSWYQQTPGQGLQFLFEYFSETQRNKGNFPGRFSGRQFSNSRSEMNVSTLELGDSALYLCASSLSGFSTGELFFGEGSRLTVL.